The clone carrying this T cell receptor (beta chain) was counted between two and nine times. No antigen is known for it. Total RNA was extracted at no less than 5 micrograms per sample. CDR3 length equals 12 residues. Germline CDR1 SGHKS, CDR2 YYEKEE (reference sequence). V lost 1 base, J lost 13 bases, and 11 bases lay in between. Through a sample-barcoded 5' primer and a J-beta primer mix, a second PCR was run for 7 to 11 cycles. Each CDR3 protein is one row after TCRdb ran MiXCR on the 5' RACE reads. The profile shows 1 million or so distinct CDR3 sequences, about 25% of them singletons. The data derive from a study of blood T cells in healthy people across ages. Study results and caveats: As age increased, TCR beta diversity per million T cells fell in a roughly linear fashion.

These records were also assigned to another study, of T cells of mothers and their children. This second study says: All RNA that had been extracted was used for cDNA synthesis at about 1.5 ug per 15 ul. Related mother-child pairs shared marginally more repertoire than unrelated pairs, though not significantly.

The J gene is TRBJ1-4, the V gene TRBV5-5; no firm D call. The receptor comes from a girl aged 2-10 years in good health. The sample consisted of blood. The CDR3 nucleotides read TGTGCCAGCAGCTTGTCGGAGGGCAGACTGTTTTTT. This encodes CASSLSEGRLFF.